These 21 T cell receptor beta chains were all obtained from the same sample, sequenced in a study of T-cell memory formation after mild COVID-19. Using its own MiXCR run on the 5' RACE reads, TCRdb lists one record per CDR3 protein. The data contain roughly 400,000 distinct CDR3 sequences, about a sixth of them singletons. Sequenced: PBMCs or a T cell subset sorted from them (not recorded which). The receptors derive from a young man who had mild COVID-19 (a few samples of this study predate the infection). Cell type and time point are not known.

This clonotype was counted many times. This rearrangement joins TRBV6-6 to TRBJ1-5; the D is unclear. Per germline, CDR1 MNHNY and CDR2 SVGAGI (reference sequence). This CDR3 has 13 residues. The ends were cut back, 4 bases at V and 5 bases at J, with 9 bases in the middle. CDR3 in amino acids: CASSSGWDQPQHF. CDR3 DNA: TGTGCCAGCAGTTCGGGGTGGGATCAGCCCCAGCATTTT.

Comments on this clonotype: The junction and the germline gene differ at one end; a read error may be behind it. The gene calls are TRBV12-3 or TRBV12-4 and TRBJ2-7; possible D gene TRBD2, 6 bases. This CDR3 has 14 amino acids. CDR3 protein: CASSSPGDSHEQYF. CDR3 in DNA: TGTGCCAGCAGTTCACCTGGGGACTCCCACGAGCAGTACTTC.

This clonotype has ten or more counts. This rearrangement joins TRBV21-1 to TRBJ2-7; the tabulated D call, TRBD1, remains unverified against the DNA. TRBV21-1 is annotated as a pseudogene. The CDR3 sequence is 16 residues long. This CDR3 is CASSKASRGRLGEQYV. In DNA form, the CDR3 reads TGTGCCAGCAGCAAAGCCTCCAGGGGCCGCTTAGGCGAGCAGTACGTC.

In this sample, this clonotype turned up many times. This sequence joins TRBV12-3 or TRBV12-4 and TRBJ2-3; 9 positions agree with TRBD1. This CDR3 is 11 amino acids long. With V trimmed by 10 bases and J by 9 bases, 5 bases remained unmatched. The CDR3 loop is CATDRGRTQYF. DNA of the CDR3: TGTGCCACGGACAGGGGACGGACGCAGTATTTT.

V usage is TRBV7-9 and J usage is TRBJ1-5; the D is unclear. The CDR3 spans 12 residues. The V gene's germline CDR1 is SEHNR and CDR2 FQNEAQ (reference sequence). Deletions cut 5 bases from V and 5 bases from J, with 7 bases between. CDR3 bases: TGTGCCAGCAGCCCACCCGATCAGCCCCAGCATTTT. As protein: CASSPPDQPQHF.

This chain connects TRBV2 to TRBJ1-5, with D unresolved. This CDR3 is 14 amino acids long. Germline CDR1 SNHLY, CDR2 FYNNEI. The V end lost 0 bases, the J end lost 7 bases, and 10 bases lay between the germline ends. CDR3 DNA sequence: TGTGCCAGCAGTGAAGCCGCGGGCCGGCAGCCCCAGCATTTT. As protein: CASSEAAGRQPQHF. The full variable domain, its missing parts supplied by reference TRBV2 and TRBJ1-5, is EPEVTQTPSHQVTQMGQEVILRCVPISNHLYFYWYRQILGQKVEFLVSFYNNEISEKSEIFDDQFSVERPDGSNFTLKIRSTKLEDSAMYFCASSEAAGRQPQHFGDGTRLSIL.

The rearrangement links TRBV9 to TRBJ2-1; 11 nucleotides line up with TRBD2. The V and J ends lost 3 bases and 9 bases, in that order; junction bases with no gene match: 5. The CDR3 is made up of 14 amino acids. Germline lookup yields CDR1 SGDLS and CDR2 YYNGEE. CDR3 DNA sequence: TGTGCCAGCAGCGCCGACCTAGCGGGGGGTGAGCAGTTCTTC. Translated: CASSADLAGGEQFF.

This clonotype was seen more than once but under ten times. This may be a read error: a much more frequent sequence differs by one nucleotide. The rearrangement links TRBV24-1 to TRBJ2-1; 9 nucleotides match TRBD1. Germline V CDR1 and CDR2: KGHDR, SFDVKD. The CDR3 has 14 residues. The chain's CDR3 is CDTSDGDRADEQFF. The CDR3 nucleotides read TGTGACACCAGTGATGGGGACAGGGCGGATGAGCAGTTCTTC.

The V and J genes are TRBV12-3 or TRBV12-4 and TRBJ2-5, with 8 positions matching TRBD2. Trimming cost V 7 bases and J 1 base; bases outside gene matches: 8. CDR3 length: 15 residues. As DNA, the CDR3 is TGTGCCAGCAAGCCGGGGGGGGGCTCCCAAGAGACCCAGTACTTC. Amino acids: CASKPGGGSQETQYF.

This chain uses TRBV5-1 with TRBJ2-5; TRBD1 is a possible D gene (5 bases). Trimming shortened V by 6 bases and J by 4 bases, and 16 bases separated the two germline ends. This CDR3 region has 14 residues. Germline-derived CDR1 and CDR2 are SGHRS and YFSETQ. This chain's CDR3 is CASTARGTGETQYF. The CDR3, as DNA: TGCGCCAGCACCGCGCGAGGCACAGGAGAGACCCAGTACTTC.

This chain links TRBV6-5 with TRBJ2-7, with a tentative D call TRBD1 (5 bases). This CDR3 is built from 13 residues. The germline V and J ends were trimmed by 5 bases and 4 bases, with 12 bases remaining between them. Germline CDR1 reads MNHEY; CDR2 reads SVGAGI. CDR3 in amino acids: CASSKAPGYEQYV. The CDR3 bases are TGTGCCAGCAGTAAAGCCCCAGGGTACGAGCAGTACGTC.

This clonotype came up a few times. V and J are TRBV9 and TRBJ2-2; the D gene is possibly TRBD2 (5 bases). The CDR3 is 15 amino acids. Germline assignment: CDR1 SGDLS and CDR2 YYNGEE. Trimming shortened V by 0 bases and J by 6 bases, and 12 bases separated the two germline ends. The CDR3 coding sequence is TGTGCCAGCAGCGTAGGTTCGGGGAATCCCGGGGAGCTGTTTTTT. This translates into CASSVGSGNPGELFF.

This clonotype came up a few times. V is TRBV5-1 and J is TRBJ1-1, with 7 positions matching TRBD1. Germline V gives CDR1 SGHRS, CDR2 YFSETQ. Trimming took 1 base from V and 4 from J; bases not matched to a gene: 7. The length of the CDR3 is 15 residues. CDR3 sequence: CASSLYATGTTEAFF. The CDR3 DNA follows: TGCGCCAGCAGCTTGTATGCGACAGGGACCACTGAAGCTTTCTTT.

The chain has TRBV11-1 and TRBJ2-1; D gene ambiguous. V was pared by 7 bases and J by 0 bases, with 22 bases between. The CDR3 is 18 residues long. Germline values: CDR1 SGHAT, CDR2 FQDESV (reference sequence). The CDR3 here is CASTRLVGPSSSYNEQFF. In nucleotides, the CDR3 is TGTGCCAGCACCCGCCTAGTCGGGCCCTCGAGCTCCTACAATGAGCAGTTCTTC.

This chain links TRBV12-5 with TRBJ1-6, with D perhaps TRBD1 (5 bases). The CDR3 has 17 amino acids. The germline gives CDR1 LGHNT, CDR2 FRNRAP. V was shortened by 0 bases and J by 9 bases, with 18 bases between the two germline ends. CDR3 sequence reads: CASGLVLGREGVSPLHF. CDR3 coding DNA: TGTGCTAGTGGTTTGGTACTCGGCAGGGAAGGGGTTTCACCCCTCCACTTT.

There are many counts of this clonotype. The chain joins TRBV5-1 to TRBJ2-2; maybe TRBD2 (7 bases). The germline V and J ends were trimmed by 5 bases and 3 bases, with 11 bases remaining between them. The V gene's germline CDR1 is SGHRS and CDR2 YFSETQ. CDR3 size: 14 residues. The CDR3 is CASSGGGYTGELFF. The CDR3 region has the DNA TGCGCCAGCAGTGGCGGGGGCTACACCGGGGAGCTGTTTTTT. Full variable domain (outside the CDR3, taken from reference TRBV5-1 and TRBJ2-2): KAGVTQTPRYLIKTRGQQVTLSCSPISGHRSVSWYQQTPGQGLQFLFEYFSETQRNKGNFPGRFSGRQFSNSRSEMNVSTLELGDSALYLCASSGGGYTGELFFGEGSRLTVL.

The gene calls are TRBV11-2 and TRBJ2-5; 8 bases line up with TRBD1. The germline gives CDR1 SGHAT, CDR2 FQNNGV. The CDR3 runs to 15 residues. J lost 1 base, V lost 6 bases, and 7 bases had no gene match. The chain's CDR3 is CASSSGQDGQETQYF. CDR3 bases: TGTGCCAGCAGTTCGGGACAGGACGGCCAAGAGACCCAGTACTTC.

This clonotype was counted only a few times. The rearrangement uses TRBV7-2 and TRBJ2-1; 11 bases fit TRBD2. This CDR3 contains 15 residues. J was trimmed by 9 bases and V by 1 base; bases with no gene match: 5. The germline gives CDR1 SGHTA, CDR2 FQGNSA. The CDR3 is CASSLVAGGPGEQFF. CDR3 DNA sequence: TGTGCCAGCAGCTTAGTAGCGGGGGGGCCAGGTGAGCAGTTCTTC.

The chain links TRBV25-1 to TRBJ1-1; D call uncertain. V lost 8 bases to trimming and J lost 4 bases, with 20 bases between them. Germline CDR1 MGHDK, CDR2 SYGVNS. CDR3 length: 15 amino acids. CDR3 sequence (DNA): TGTGCCAGCCGTCCTCCCACAGTACGGGGCACTGAAGCTTTCTTT. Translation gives CASRPPTVRGTEAFF.

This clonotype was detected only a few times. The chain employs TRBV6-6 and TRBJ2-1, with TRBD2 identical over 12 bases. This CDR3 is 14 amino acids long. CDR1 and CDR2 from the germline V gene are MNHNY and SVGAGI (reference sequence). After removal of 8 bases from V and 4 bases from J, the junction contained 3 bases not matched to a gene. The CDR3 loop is CASVLAGGYNEQFF. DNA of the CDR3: TGTGCCAGCGTCCTAGCGGGGGGGTACAATGAGCAGTTCTTC.

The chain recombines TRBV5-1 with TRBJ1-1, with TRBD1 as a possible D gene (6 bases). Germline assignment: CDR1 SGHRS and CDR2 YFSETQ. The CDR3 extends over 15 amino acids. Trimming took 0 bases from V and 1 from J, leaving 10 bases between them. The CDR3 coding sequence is TGCGCCAGCAGCTTGGCACAGGGTGGGAACACTGAAGCTTTCTTT. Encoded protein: CASSLAQGGNTEAFF.